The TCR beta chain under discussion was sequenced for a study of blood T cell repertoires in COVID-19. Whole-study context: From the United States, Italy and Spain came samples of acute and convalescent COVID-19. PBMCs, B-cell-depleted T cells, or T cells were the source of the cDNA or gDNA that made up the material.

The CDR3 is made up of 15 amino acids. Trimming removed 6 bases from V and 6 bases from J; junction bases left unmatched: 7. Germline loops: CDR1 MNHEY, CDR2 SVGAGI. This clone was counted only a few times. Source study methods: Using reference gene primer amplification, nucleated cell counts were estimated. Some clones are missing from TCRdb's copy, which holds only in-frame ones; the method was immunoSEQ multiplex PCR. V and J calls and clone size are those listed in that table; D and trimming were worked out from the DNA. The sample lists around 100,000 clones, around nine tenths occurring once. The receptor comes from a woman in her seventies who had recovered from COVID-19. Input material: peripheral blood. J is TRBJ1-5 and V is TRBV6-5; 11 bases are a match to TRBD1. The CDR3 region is CASRPGQGGGQPQHF. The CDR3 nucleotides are TGTGCCAGCAGGCCGGGACAGGGGGGCGGTCAGCCCCAGCATTTT.